A single sample gave rise to the 30 T cell receptor beta chains below, sequenced in a study of blood T cell repertoires in COVID-19 (TCRdb year 2020). The library was obtained by the immunoSEQ multiplex PCR assay. The immuneACCESS repertoire file appears here via TCRdb, limited to in-frame rearrangements. These files lack a portion of the clones; in checked studies, under half of the deficit traces to unresolved V genes, and the cause of the others is not known. For this sample there are 450,000 or so clones; roughly 90% appear just once. The ten largest account for 0.7% to 0.85% of the sample. Sequences were obtained from peripheral blood. The receptor set was obtained from a man aged 18 to 29 with COVID-19, enrolled during active disease.

The CDR3 sequence is CASSSRRDSYEQYF. In DNA, the CDR3 is TGTGCCAGCAGCTCCCGGAGAGACAGCTACGAGCAGTACTTC. J is TRBJ2-7 and V is TRBV11-2; possible D gene TRBD1, 5 bases. Germline assignment: CDR1 SGHAT and CDR2 FQNNGV. Trimming removed 4 bases at V and 3 bases at J, with 13 bases between. There are 14 residues in the CDR3.

Note on this clone: The junction departs from the called germline gene at one end, perhaps through a read error. The chain has TRBV9 and TRBJ2-7; D unresolved. The CDR3 spans 14 residues. Germline loops: CDR1 SGDLS, CDR2 YYNGEE. The CDR3 spells CASSGSLPKNRVSF. Here the CDR3 DNA reads TGTGCCAGCAGCGGATCCTTGCCCAAAAATCGGGTCTCCTTC.

This clone has only one observation. This chain links TRBV27 with TRBJ2-7, with 8 bases fitting TRBD2. Unmatched junction bases numbered 13, after V lost 6 bases and J lost 3 bases. The V gene's germline CDR1 is MNHEY and CDR2 SMNVEV (reference sequence). This CDR3 has 16 amino acids. DNA for the CDR3: TGTGCCAGCAGGCCCTCACTAGCGGAGACCCTCTACGAGCAGTACTTC. Protein: CASRPSLAETLYEQYF.

V and J are TRBV19 and TRBJ2-5; 8 nucleotides align to TRBD2. The V segment lost 5 bases and the J segment 7 bases; nucleotides outside the gene matches: 12. CDR3 length equals 15 residues. CDR1 is LNHDA and CDR2 is SQIVND in the germline V gene (reference sequence). The chain's CDR3 is CASSHWGAGVGTQYF. CDR3 nucleotides: TGTGCCAGTAGTCATTGGGGAGCGGGGGTGGGGACCCAGTACTTC.

Only a few counts were recorded for this clone. The genes are TRBV5-4 and TRBJ1-1; 12 bases match TRBD1. This CDR3 is 16 amino acids long. Germline CDR1 reads SGHNT; CDR2 reads YYREEE (reference sequence). The trim removed 0 bases at V and 5 bases at J, leaving 5 bases unmatched. DNA for the CDR3: TGTGCCAGCAGCTTGGAGGGACAGGGGGCTCAGACTGAAGCTTTCTTT. This encodes CASSLEGQGAQTEAFF.

The V and J genes are TRBV7-9 and TRBJ2-1, with 10 bases aligning to TRBD2. The germline CDR1 and CDR2 sequences are SEHNR and FQNEAQ (reference sequence). Trimming took 1 base from V and 9 from J; bases not matched to a gene: 6. The CDR3 sequence is 15 residues long. CDR3 loop: CASSLVGTSEGEQFF. CDR3 DNA: TGTGCCAGCAGCTTAGTGGGGACTAGCGAAGGTGAGCAGTTCTTC.

The chain recombines TRBV7-2 with TRBJ1-6, with 8 nucleotides matching TRBD1. Looked up from germline, CDR1 is SGHTA and CDR2 is FQGNSA. The CDR3 contains 14 residues. Trimming cost V 6 bases and J 5 bases; bases outside gene matches: 3. The CDR3 coding sequence is TGTGCCAGCAGAGACAGGGGAAATAATTCACCCCTCCACTTT. Translating it yields CASRDRGNNSPLHF.

This chain links TRBV5-1 with TRBJ2-1; D unclear. The CDR3 consists of 13 residues. Trimming shortened V by 6 bases and J by 5 bases, and 12 bases separated the two germline ends. From germline, CDR1 is SGHRS and CDR2 YFSETQ. The CDR3 region is CASKADLDNEQFF. In DNA form, the CDR3 reads TGCGCCAGCAAGGCGGATTTAGACAATGAGCAGTTCTTC.

J is TRBJ2-7 and V is TRBV14; TRBD2 might be the D (7 bases). CDR3 length equals 16 residues. The germline V gene encodes CDR1 SGHDN and CDR2 FVKESK. V lost 1 base, J lost 2 bases, and 15 bases lay in between. The CDR3 sequence: CASSQVAGRGPYEQYF. The CDR3 region has the DNA TGTGCCAGCAGCCAAGTAGCGGGCCGGGGGCCCTACGAGCAGTACTTC.

The chain links TRBV18 to TRBJ1-1; D possibly corresponds to TRBD1 (5 bases). The CDR3 length is 13 residues. Trimming cost V 3 bases and J 7 bases, with 12 bases left between them. From germline, CDR1 is KGHSH and CDR2 LQKENI. In DNA, the CDR3 is TGTGCCAGCTCACCGACGAAGGGGAATGAAGCTTTCTTT. Translated, it gives CASSPTKGNEAFF.

The chain uses TRBV7-2 and TRBJ2-5; TRBD2 matches at 9 bases. The length of the CDR3 is 14 residues. Trimming took 3 bases from V and 2 from J; bases not matched to a gene: 1. CDR1 and CDR2 from the germline V gene are SGHTA and FQGNSA. CDR3 amino acids: CASSFLAGQETQYF. Here the CDR3 DNA reads TGTGCCAGCAGCTTCCTAGCGGGACAAGAGACCCAGTACTTC.

The V call is TRBV18, the J call TRBJ1-6; D may be TRBD1 (5 bases). This CDR3 comprises 14 residues. Trimming shortened V by 3 bases and J by 6 bases, and 9 bases separated the two germline ends. Germline values: CDR1 KGHSH, CDR2 LQKENI. The CDR3 spells CASSPAGLNSPLHF. The CDR3 DNA is TGTGCCAGCTCACCGGCAGGGCTTAATTCACCCCTCCACTTT.

The rearrangement links TRBV5-1 to TRBJ2-2; tentative D call: TRBD2 (6 bases). This CDR3 region has 15 residues. Per germline, CDR1 SGHRS and CDR2 YFSETQ. The germline V and J ends were trimmed by 0 bases and 4 bases, with 10 bases remaining between them. For the CDR3, the DNA is TGCGCCAGCAGCTTGGCGGGAGAGGTCACCGGGGAGCTGTTTTTT. Protein: CASSLAGEVTGELFF.

V usage is TRBV14 and J usage is TRBJ1-1; D is perhaps TRBD1 (6 bases). From germline, CDR1 is SGHDN and CDR2 FVKESK. Trimming took 4 bases from V and 3 from J, leaving 9 bases between them. This CDR3 is 13 amino acids long. CDR3 residues: CASSRGRYTEAFF. In nucleotides, the CDR3 is TGTGCCAGCAGCCGGGGGCGGTACACTGAAGCTTTCTTT.

This sequence joins TRBV18 and TRBJ2-2, with TRBD1 matching 9 bases. V was pared by 1 base and J by 6 bases, with 3 bases of the junction left unmatched. CDR3 size: 15 residues. In germline, CDR1 is KGHSH, CDR2 LQKENI. The CDR3 spells CASSPLQGAAGELFF. The CDR3 DNA sequence: TGTGCCAGCTCACCACTACAGGGGGCCGCCGGGGAGCTGTTTTTT.

V gene TRBV19 combines with J gene TRBJ1-3; 10 nucleotides align to TRBD1. J was trimmed by 4 bases and V by 5 bases; bases with no gene match: 8. This CDR3 region has 16 residues. From germline, CDR1 is LNHDA and CDR2 SQIVND (reference sequence). DNA for the CDR3: TGTGCCAGTAGTCGGAGGGACAGGGGTGTAGGAAACACCATATATTTT. It codes for CASSRRDRGVGNTIYF.

The CDR3 here is CASSSPGQRVRAFF. Here the CDR3 DNA reads TGTGCCAGCAGCTCCCCCGGACAGCGTGTAAGAGCTTTCTTT. This rearrangement joins TRBV5-8 to TRBJ1-1, with a possible D match to TRBD1 (6 bases). The CDR3 loop spans 14 amino acids. Trimming took 3 bases from V and 10 from J, leaving 19 bases between them. Germline CDR1 and CDR2: SGHTS and YDEGEE.

The chain is built from TRBV29-1 and TRBJ2-3, with 7 bases aligning to TRBD1. The length of the CDR3 is 14 residues. Looked up from germline, CDR1 is SQVTM and CDR2 is ANQGSEA. V shed 6 bases and J 1 base; nucleotides not matched to a gene: 7. The CDR3 DNA reads as TGCAGCGTGAAGAGACAGGGTGGCACAGATACGCAGTATTTT. It yields the protein CSVKRQGGTDTQYF.

The chain uses TRBV5-1 and TRBJ1-1; possible D gene TRBD1, 5 bases. The CDR3 is 14 amino acids. The V and J ends lost 4 bases and 1 base respectively, with 11 bases between them. Germline V lookup: CDR1 SGHRS, CDR2 YFSETQ. The CDR3 loop is CASSERGGNTEAFF. The CDR3 DNA reads TGCGCCAGCAGCGAGAGGGGAGGGAACACTGAAGCTTTCTTT.

This rearrangement joins TRBV3-1 (or the pseudogene TRBV3-2) to TRBJ1-2; D unclear. Germline assignment: CDR1 LGHDT and CDR2 YNNKEL (reference sequence). This CDR3 has 12 amino acids. V was clipped by 5 bases and J by 5 bases, with 9 bases between them. The CDR3 is CASSSSRYGYTF. The DNA of the CDR3 is TGTGCCAGCAGCTCCTCCAGATATGGCTACACCTTC.

This chain uses TRBV6-1 with TRBJ2-7, with D maybe TRBD1 (5 bases). CDR3 length: 12 residues. V dropped 3 bases and J dropped 4 bases, with 7 bases sitting between them. Per germline, CDR1 MNHNS and CDR2 SASEGT. DNA for the CDR3: TGTGCCAGCAGTGATGGGGCGTACGAGCAGTACTTC. Its protein product is CASSDGAYEQYF.

The chain combines TRBV9 with TRBJ2-7; 14 nucleotides line up with TRBD2. J lost 7 bases, V lost 0 bases, and 6 bases had no gene match. Germline V gives CDR1 SGDLS, CDR2 YYNGEE. This CDR3 has 16 residues. CDR3 residues: CASSVGGTSGRGEQYF. CDR3 nucleotides: TGTGCCAGCAGCGTAGGTGGGACTAGCGGGAGAGGTGAGCAGTACTTC.

Concerning this clone: This sample also contains other DNA sequences that code for the same CDR3. The chain joins TRBV6-5 to TRBJ2-5, with a weak D call TRBD1 (6 bases). The germline CDR1 and CDR2 sequences are MNHEY and SVGAGI. The CDR3 extends over 13 amino acids. Between the trimmed V and J ends, which lost 2 bases and 2 bases, there was a span of 6 bases. The CDR3 spells CASSYRGQETQYF. The CDR3 nucleotides read TGTGCCAGCAGTTACAGGGGGCAAGAGACCCAGTACTTC.

The rearrangement links TRBV19 to TRBJ1-4; 7 bases agree with TRBD1. The CDR3 loop spans 15 amino acids. Germline V gene lookup returns CDR1 LNHDA and CDR2 SQIVND (reference sequence). The junction had 8 bases not matched to a gene; V was cut back by 7 bases and J by 3 bases. The CDR3 DNA reads TGTGCCAGTATGGACTCCAGGGGGGCTAATGAAAAACTGTTTTTT. This sequence encodes CASMDSRGANEKLFF.

This clone was counted between two and nine times. This chain joins TRBV10-3 and TRBJ1-1; 8 bases line up with TRBD1. The germline CDR1 and CDR2 sequences are ENHRY and SYGVKD. V gave up 7 bases and J gave up 2 bases; unmatched junction bases: 9. This CDR3 has 15 amino acids. The CDR3 bases are TGTGCCATCACTCGGACAGGGTCGCCAAACACTGAAGCTTTCTTT. Encoded protein: CAITRTGSPNTEAFF.

This sequence joins TRBV20-1 and TRBJ1-1, with D possibly TRBD1 on 5 matching bases. The V gene lost 3 bases and the J gene lost 3 bases, with 14 bases spanning the gap. The CDR3 is 14 residues long. Germline V gene data show CDR1 as DFQATT and CDR2 as SNEGSKA (reference sequence). DNA of the CDR3: TGCAGTGCTAGTCGAAGCGGGACTTACACTGAAGCTTTCTTT. Encoded protein: CSASRSGTYTEAFF.

This clone showed up just once. This chain joins TRBV29-1 and TRBJ2-7; TRBD1 might be the D (5 bases). Germline loops: CDR1 SQVTM, CDR2 ANQGSEA. The germline V and J ends were trimmed by 4 bases and 4 bases, with 8 bases remaining between them. The CDR3 contains 11 residues. CDR3 in amino acids: CSVADRYEQYF. In nucleotides, the CDR3 is TGCAGCGTTGCCGACAGATACGAGCAGTACTTC.

The V call is TRBV24-1, the J call TRBJ2-1, with TRBD2 identical over 11 bases. The junction had 3 bases not matched to a gene; V was cut back by 6 bases and J by 6 bases. The CDR3 extends over 14 amino acids. Per germline, CDR1 KGHDR and CDR2 SFDVKD. CDR3 sequence (DNA): TGTGCCACCAGTAGACTAGCGGGACCCAATGAGCAGTTCTTC. Protein: CATSRLAGPNEQFF.

The chain employs TRBV5-6 and TRBJ1-5; D is perhaps TRBD1 (6 bases). The CDR3 extends over 14 amino acids. V lost 2 bases to trimming and J lost 3 bases, with 9 bases between them. The germline CDR1 and CDR2 sequences are SGHDT and YYEEEE. The CDR3 spells CASSFGQFNQPQHF. The DNA for the CDR3 is TGTGCCAGCAGCTTCGGACAGTTCAATCAGCCCCAGCATTTT.

The V and J genes are TRBV30 and TRBJ1-6, with D tentatively TRBD1 (5 bases). Trimming cost V 1 base and J 7 bases, with 8 bases left between them. Germline CDR1 reads GTSNPN; CDR2 reads SVGIG (reference sequence). This CDR3 comprises 13 residues. CDR3 sequence (DNA): TGTGCCTGGAGTGCAGGGTACAATTCACCCCTCCACTTT. This gives the protein CAWSAGYNSPLHF.